This TCR beta chain was recovered during a study of technical replicates of blood from several donors. Libraries were prepared by immunoSEQ multiplex PCR; TCRdb keeps only in-frame clonotypes and omits some of them. The sample consists of over 55,000 clones, approximately 97% of them appearing once. V was trimmed by 4 bases and J by 4 bases, leaving 17 bases between them. CDR1 is SSHAT, CDR2 FNYEAQ, per germline (reference sequence). CDR3 size: 16 residues. The TCR comes from a human donor in good health. V and J are TRBV7-7 and TRBJ2-4; TRBD2 is a possible D gene (6 bases). The sequenced sample was T cells isolated from PBMCs. Here the CDR3 DNA reads TGTGCCAGCAGCTCCTCAGACCCGGCGGGAAAAAACATTCAGTACTTC. It translates to CASSSSDPAGKNIQYF.